A selection of T cell receptor beta chains follows, all from one sample in a study of CD8 T cell repertoires and HIV-1 epitope variants. TCRdb keeps only in-frame clones here, not all; method: immunoSEQ multiplex PCR. In the table there are approximately 5,500 clones, around 65% of which are singletons. Their antigens remain unidentified. The sequenced material came from cultured CD8+ T cells derived from PBMCs. The source is a male donor with HIV. The CDR3 runs from the conserved cysteine through the conserved F or W. A D gene is named only where the DNA matches it firmly. The size of a clone is reported for some rows only, either as once, few or many, or as a class for expanded clones.

D	V	length	J	size	CDR3	DNA
NA	TRBV4-2	17	TRBJ1-3	few	CASSQDTGMFSGNTIYF	TGTGCCAGCAGCCAAGATACAGGGATGTTCTCTGGAAACACCATATATTTT
TRBD1	TRBV6-6	16	TRBJ2-5	NA	CASSQGQGAFSETQYF	TGTGCCAGCAGTCAGGGACAGGGGGCGTTTTCCGAGACCCAGTACTTC
NA	TRBV4-1	15	TRBJ1-5	once	CASSQEALSNQPQHF	TGCGCCAGCAGCCAAGAGGCCCTTAGCAATCAGCCCCAGCATTTT
NA	TRBV7-9	14	TRBJ2-3	NA	CASSSLRPTDTQYF	TGTGCCAGCAGCTCCCTGCGGCCCACAGATACGCAGTATTTT
TRBD1	TRBV6-5	15	TRBJ2-1	NA	CASSYADRGRNEQFF	TGTGCCAGCAGTTACGCGGACAGGGGGCGAAATGAGCAGTTCTTC
NA	TRBV6-5	12	TRBJ1-1	once	CASTGPNTEAFF	TGTGCCAGTACGGGGCCGAACACTGAAGCTTTCTTT
NA	TRBV27	14	TRBJ1-1	NA	CASSLTGGLTEAFF	TGTGCCAGCAGTTTAACGGGGGGCTTGACAGAAGCTTTCTTT
NA	TRBV27	14	TRBJ2-1	few	CARCPYRSYNEQFF	TGTGCCAGATGCCCCTATCGATCCTACAATGAGCAGTTCTTC
TRBD2	TRBV7-2	15	TRBJ2-7	once	CASSSRGGLAYEQYF	TGTGCCAGCAGCTCCAGGGGGGGACTAGCGTACGAGCAGTACTTC
TRBD1	TRBV7-9	16	TRBJ2-7	few	CASSSGQGALGYEQYF	TGTGCCAGCAGCTCCGGACAGGGGGCGTTGGGCTACGAGCAGTACTTC
TRBD2	TRBV19	15	TRBJ2-7	NA	CASRDGTSGSYEQYF	TGTGCCAGTAGGGATGGGACTAGCGGGAGTTACGAGCAGTACTTC
NA	TRBV6-5	10	TRBJ1-1	NA	CASRGAEAFF	TGTGCCAGCCGGGGGGCTGAAGCTTTCTTT
TRBD1	TRBV5-1	19	TRBJ1-1	once	CASSFAAGTGGEKNTEAFF	TGCGCCAGCAGCTTTGCCGCCGGGACAGGGGGCGAAAAGAACACTGAAGCTTTCTTT
NA	TRBV28	14	TRBJ2-1	NA	CASSLSGPGNEQFF	TGTGCCAGCAGTTTATCTGGGCCGGGGAATGAGCAGTTCTTC
TRBD2	TRBV28	15	TRBJ2-7	NA	CASSGAGDSGDEQYF	TGTGCCAGCAGTGGGGCGGGGGATTCTGGGGACGAGCAGTACTTC
NA	TRBV11-2	14	TRBJ2-1	NA	CASSLEHLYNEQFF	TGTGCCAGCAGCTTAGAACACCTTTACAATGAGCAGTTCTTC
TRBD2	TRBV5-4	16	TRBJ2-5	NA	CASSQPGTTNGETQYF	TGTGCCAGCAGCCAGCCCGGGACTACCAATGGAGAGACCCAGTACTTC
NA	TRBV28	14	TRBJ2-7	NA	CASSPRTSRYEQYF	TGTGCCAGCAGTCCACGGACAAGCAGGTACGAGCAGTACTTC
TRBD2	TRBV28	15	TRBJ2-1	NA	CASSLGLAARNEQFF	TGTGCCAGCAGTTTAGGGCTAGCGGCGAGGAATGAGCAGTTCTTC
TRBD2	TRBV6-5	16	TRBJ2-1	NA	CASSYGGGPAENEQFF	TGTGCCAGCAGTTATGGGGGAGGGCCCGCTGAGAATGAGCAGTTCTTC
TRBD1	TRBV6-5	15	TRBJ2-1	NA	CASSFRTGEDNEQFF	TGTGCCAGCAGTTTTCGGACAGGGGAGGACAATGAGCAGTTCTTC
NA	TRBV7-8	14	TRBJ2-1	medium-sized	CASSLDSSYNEQFF	TGTGCCAGCAGCTTAGATAGCTCCTACAATGAGCAGTTCTTC
TRBD1	TRBV18	15	TRBJ2-7	NA	CASSPARQGKDEQYF	TGTGCCAGCTCACCTGCGAGACAGGGAAAGGACGAGCAGTACTTC
TRBD2	TRBV9	15	TRBJ2-1	NA	CASSVDSGGVNEQFF	TGTGCCAGCAGCGTAGATTCCGGGGGGGTCAATGAGCAGTTCTTC
NA	TRBV2	13	TRBJ2-2	NA	CASSWGRTGELFF	TGTGCCAGCAGTTGGGGCAGAACCGGGGAGCTGTTTTTT
TRBD2	TRBV9	15	TRBJ2-1	NA	CASSEWASGGDEQFF	TGTGCCAGCAGCGAGTGGGCTAGCGGGGGGGATGAGCAGTTCTTC
NA	TRBV5-1	16	TRBJ1-3	once	CASSLEVGRTGNTIYF	TGCGCCAGCAGCTTGGAGGTGGGGAGGACAGGAAACACCATATATTTT
NA	TRBV7-9	16	TRBJ1-1	few	CASSTTLDSQNTEAFF	TGTGCCAGCAGCACCACACTCGACAGCCAGAACACTGAAGCTTTCTTT
NA	TRBV4-1	14	TRBJ2-1	NA	CASSQDLDGNEQFF	TGCGCCAGCAGCCAAGACCTTGATGGGAATGAGCAGTTCTTC
TRBD1	TRBV18	16	TRBJ2-4	NA	CASSPDRVGAKNIQYF	TGTGCCAGCTCCCCCGACAGGGTCGGGGCCAAAAACATTCAGTACTTC
NA	TRBV28	19	TRBJ1-2	NA	CASSLFALSPQSPNYGYTF	TGTGCCAGCAGTTTATTCGCCCTTAGCCCACAGTCTCCTAACTATGGCTACACCTTC
NA	TRBV29-1	14	TRBJ2-5	NA	CSVESPRDGETQYF	TGCAGCGTTGAAAGCCCTCGCGATGGGGAGACCCAGTACTTC
NA	TRBV10-3	16	TRBJ2-6	NA	CAISESGGIGANVLTF	TGTGCCATCAGTGAGTCGGGTGGGATCGGGGCCAACGTCCTGACTTTC
NA	TRBV5-4	15	TRBJ2-7	NA	CASSFDGQISYEQYF	TGTGCCAGCAGCTTCGATGGACAAATCTCCTACGAGCAGTACTTC
NA	TRBV6-6	13	TRBJ2-3	NA	CATKPPSTDTQYF	TGTGCCACCAAGCCGCCTAGCACAGATACGCAGTATTTT
NA	TRBV4-2	14	TRBJ1-4	few	CASSQDRGGEKLFF	TGTGCCAGCAGCCAAGACAGGGGAGGGGAAAAACTGTTTTTT
TRBD2	TRBV7-9	17	TRBJ2-3	NA	CASSPGGGGAGTDTQYF	TGTGCCAGCAGCCCGGGGGGTGGGGGAGCTGGCACAGATACGCAGTATTTT
NA	TRBV15	16	TRBJ2-1	NA	CATSRVDRSSYNEQFF	TGTGCCACCAGCAGAGTCGACAGGAGCTCCTACAATGAGCAGTTCTTC
TRBD1	TRBV9	18	TRBJ2-3	NA	CASSVSAGTGTERDTQYF	TGTGCCAGCAGCGTTTCAGCCGGGACAGGGACCGAAAGAGATACGCAGTATTTT
NA	TRBV10-3	15	TRBJ1-2	NA	CAISESGGIGEGYTF	TGTGCCATCAGTGAGTCCGGGGGGATTGGGGAAGGCTACACCTTC
NA	TRBV7-6	14	TRBJ2-7	NA	CASSLVESRREQYF	TGTGCCAGCAGCTTAGTAGAGTCAAGGCGCGAGCAGTACTTC
TRBD2	TRBV7-2	16	TRBJ2-5	NA	CASSVTGTSGRETQYF	TGTGCCAGCAGCGTAACCGGGACTAGCGGAAGGGAGACCCAGTACTTC
TRBD1	TRBV5-8	17	TRBJ2-7	once	CASSSSGIGTGAYEQYF	TGTGCCAGCAGCTCATCAGGAATCGGGACAGGGGCCTACGAGCAGTACTTC
TRBD1	TRBV28	14	TRBJ1-2	NA	CASTLDRGDYGYTF	TGTGCCAGCACCTTAGACAGGGGAGACTATGGCTACACCTTC
NA	TRBV28	13	TRBJ1-6	NA	CASSFGSESPLHF	TGTGCCAGCAGTTTCGGGTCAGAATCACCCCTCCACTTT